The clone carrying this TCR beta chain was detected a few times. The sample comes from a study of cytomegalovirus exposure and HLA in healthy donors. The PCR ran on 60 Vbeta and 13 Jbeta primers. Sequenced by immunoSEQ multiplex PCR; TCRdb stores in-frame clones only, minus some. Here the sample spans more than 150,000 clones, 82% being singletons. CDR3 length: 12 residues. The V gene's germline CDR1 is KGHSH and CDR2 LQKENI. V gave up 1 base and J gave up 7 bases, with 8 bases separating them. The clonotype originates from a woman under 30 in good health and CMV-seronegative. Sequenced: PBMCs. The rearrangement uses TRBV18 and TRBJ2-7; a weak D match, TRBD1 (5 bases). CDR3 DNA: TGTGCCAGCTCACCACAGGGGCGGGAGCAGTACTTC. This encodes CASSPQGREQYF.